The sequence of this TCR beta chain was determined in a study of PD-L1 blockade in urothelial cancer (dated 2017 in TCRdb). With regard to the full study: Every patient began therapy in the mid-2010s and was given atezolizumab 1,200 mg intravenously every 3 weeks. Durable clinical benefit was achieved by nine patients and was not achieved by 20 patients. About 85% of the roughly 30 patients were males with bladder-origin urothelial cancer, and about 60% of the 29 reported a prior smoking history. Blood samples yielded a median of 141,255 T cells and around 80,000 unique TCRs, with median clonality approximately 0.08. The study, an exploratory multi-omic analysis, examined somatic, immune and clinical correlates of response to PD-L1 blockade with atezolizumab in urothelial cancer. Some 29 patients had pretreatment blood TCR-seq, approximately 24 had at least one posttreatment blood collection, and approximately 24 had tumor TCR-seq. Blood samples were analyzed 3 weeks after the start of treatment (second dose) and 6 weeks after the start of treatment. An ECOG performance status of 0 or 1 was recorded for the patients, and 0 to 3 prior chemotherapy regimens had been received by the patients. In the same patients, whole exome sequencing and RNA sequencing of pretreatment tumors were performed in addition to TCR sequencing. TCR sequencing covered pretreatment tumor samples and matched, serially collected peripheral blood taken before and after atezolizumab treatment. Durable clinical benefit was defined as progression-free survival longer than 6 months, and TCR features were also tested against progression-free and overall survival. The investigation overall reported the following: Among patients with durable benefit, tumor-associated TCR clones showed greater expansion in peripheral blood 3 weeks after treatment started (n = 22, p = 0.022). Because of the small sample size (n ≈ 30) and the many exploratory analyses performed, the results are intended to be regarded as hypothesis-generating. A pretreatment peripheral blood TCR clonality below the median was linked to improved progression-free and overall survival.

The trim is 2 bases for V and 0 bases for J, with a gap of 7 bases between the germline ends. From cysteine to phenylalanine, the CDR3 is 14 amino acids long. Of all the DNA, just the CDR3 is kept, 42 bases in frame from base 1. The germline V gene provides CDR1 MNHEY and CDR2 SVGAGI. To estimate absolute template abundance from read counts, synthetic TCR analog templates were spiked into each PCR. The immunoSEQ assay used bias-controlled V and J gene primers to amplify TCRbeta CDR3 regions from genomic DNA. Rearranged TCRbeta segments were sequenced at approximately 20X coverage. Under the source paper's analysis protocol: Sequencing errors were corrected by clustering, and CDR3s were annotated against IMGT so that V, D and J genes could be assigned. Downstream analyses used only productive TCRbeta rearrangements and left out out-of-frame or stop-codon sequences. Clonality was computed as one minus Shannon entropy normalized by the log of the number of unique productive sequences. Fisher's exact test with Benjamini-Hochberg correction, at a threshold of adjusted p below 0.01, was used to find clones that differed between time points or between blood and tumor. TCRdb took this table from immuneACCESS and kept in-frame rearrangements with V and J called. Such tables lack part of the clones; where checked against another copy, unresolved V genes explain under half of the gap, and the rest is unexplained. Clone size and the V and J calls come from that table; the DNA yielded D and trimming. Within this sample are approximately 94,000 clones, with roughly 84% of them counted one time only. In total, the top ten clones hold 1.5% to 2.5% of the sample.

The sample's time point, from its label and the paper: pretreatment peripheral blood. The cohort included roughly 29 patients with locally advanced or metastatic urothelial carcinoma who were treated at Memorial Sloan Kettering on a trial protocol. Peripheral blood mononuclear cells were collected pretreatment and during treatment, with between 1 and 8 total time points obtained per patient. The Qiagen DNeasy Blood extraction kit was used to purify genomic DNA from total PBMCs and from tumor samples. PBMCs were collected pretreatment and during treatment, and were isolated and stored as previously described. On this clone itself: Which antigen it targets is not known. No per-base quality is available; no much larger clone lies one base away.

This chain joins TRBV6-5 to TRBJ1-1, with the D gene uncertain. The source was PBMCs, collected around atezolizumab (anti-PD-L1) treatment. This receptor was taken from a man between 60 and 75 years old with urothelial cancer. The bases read TGTGCCAGCAGTTACAGTCAGTTGAACACTGAAGCTTTCTTT. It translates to CASSYSQLNTEAFF.